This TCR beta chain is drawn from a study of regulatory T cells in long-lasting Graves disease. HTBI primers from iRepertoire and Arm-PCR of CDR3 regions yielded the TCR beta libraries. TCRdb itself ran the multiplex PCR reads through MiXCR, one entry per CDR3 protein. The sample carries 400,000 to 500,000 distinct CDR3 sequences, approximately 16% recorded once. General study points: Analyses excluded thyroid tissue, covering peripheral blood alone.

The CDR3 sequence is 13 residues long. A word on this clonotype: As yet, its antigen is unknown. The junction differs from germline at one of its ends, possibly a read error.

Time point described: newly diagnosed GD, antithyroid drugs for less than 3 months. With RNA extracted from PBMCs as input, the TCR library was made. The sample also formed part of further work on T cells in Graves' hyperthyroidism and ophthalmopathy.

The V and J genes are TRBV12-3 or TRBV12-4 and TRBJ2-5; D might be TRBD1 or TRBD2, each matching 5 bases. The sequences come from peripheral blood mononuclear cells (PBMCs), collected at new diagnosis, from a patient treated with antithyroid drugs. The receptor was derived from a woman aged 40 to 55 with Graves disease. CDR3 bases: TGTGCCAGCAGTTTAAGATCCGGGACCGCGACTGACTTC. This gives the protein CASSLRSGTATDF.